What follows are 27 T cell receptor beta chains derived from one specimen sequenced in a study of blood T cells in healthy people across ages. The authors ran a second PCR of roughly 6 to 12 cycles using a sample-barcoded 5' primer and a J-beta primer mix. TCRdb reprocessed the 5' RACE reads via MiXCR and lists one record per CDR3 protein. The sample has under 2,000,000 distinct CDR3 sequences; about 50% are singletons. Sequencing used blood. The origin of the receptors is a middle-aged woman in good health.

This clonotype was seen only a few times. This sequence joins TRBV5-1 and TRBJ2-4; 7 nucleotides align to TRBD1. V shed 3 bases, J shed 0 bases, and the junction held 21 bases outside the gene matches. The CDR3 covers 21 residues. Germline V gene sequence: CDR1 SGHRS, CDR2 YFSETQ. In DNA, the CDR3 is TGCGCCAGCAGCTCAAACCCAACAGGGGACAACGGTCCCTTAGCCAAAAACATTCAGTACTTC. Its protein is CASSSNPTGDNGPLAKNIQYF. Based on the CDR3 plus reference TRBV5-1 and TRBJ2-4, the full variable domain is KAGVTQTPRYLIKTRGQQVTLSCSPISGHRSVSWYQQTPGQGLQFLFEYFSETQRNKGNFPGRFSGRQFSNSRSEMNVSTLELGDSALYLCASSSNPTGDNGPLAKNIQYFGAGTRLSVL.

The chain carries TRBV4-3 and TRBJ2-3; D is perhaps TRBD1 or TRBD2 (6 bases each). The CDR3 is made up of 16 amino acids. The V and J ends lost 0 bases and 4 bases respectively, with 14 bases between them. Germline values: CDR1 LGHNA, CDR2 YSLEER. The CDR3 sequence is CASSQDLTGGADTQYF. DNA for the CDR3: TGCGCCAGCAGCCAAGATCTTACCGGGGGCGCAGATACGCAGTATTTT.

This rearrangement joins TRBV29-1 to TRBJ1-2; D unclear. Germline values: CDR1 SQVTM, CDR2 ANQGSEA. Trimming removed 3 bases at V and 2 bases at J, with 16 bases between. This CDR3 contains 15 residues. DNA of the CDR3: TGCAGCGTTGACAGTTCTAGTTCGTGGAACTATGGCTACACCTTC. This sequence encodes CSVDSSSSWNYGYTF.

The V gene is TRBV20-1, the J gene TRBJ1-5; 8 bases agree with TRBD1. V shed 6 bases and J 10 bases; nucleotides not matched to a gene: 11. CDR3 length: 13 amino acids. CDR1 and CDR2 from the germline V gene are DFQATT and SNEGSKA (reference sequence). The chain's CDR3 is CSAGPGQAFPQHF. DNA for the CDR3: TGCAGTGCCGGACCGGGACAGGCCTTCCCCCAGCATTTT.

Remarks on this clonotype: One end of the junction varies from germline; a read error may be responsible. CDR3 residues: CAGSYATGEGYGYTF. CDR3 bases: TGCGCCGGCAGCTATGCGACAGGGGAGGGCTATGGCTACACCTTC. The rearrangement links TRBV4-3 to TRBJ1-2, with 8 bases identical to TRBD1. There are 15 residues in the CDR3. Germline V gene sequence: CDR1 LGHNA, CDR2 YSLEER.

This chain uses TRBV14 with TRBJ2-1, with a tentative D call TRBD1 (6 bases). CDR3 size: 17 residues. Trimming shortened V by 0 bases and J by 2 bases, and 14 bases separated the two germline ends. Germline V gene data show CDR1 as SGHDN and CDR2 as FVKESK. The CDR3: CASSQDLNRVPYNEQFF. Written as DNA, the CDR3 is TGTGCCAGCAGCCAAGATCTAAACAGGGTGCCCTACAATGAGCAGTTCTTC. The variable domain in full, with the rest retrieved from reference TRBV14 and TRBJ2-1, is EAGVTQFPSHSVIEKGQTVTLRCDPISGHDNLYWYRRVMGKEIKFLLHFVKESKQDESGMPNNRFLAERTGGTYSTLKVQPAELEDSGVYFCASSQDLNRVPYNEQFFGPGTRLTVL.

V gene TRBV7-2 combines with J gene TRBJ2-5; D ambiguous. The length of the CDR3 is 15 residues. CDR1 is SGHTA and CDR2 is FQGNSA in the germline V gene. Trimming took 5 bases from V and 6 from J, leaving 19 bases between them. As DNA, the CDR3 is TGTGCCAGCAGCCACGGCGGCGACCCTCAGCAGACCCAGTACTTC. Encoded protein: CASSHGGDPQQTQYF. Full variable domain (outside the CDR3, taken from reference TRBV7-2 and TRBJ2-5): GAGVSQSPSNKVTEKGKDVELRCDPISGHTALYWYRQSLGQGLEFLIYFQGNSAPDKSGLPSDRFSAERTGGSVSTLTIQRTQQEDSAVYLCASSHGGDPQQTQYFGPGTRLLVL.

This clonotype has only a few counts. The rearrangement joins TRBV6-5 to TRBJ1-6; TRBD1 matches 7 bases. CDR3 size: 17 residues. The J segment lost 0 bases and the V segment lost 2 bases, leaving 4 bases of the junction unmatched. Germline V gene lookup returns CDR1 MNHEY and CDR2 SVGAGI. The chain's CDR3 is CASSYKPGGSYNSPLHF. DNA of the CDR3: TGTGCCAGCAGTTACAAGCCAGGGGGCTCCTATAATTCACCCCTCCACTTT.

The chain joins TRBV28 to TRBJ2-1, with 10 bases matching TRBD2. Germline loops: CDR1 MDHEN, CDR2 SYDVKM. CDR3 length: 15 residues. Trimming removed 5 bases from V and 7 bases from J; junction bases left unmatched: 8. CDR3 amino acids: CASSESGGAGNEQFF. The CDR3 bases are TGTGCCAGCAGTGAGAGCGGGGGGGCCGGGAATGAGCAGTTCTTC.

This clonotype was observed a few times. The CDR3 DNA follows: TGCAGTGCTAGGGGACAGATAGATTCCTTATCGGAGACCCAGTACTTC. It is translated as CSARGQIDSLSETQYF. This rearrangement joins TRBV20-1 to TRBJ2-5; 7 nucleotides match TRBD1. Germline V gene lookup returns CDR1 DFQATT and CDR2 SNEGSKA (reference sequence). Germline trimming cut 3 bases from V and 5 bases from J; bases unmatched to any gene: 15. The CDR3 has 16 residues.

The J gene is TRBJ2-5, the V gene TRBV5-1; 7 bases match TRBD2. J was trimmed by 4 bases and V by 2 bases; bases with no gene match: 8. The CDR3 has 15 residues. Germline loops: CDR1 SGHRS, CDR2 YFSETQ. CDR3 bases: TGCGCCAGCAGCTTAGCGCTAGCGGAAGGAGAGACCCAGTACTTC. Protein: CASSLALAEGETQYF.

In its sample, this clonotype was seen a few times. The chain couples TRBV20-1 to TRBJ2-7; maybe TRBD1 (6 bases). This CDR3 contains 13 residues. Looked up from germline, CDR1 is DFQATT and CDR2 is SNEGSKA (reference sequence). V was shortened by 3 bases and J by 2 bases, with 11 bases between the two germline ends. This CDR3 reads CSASPGQAYEQYF. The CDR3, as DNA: TGCAGTGCTAGCCCGGGACAAGCCTACGAGCAGTACTTC.

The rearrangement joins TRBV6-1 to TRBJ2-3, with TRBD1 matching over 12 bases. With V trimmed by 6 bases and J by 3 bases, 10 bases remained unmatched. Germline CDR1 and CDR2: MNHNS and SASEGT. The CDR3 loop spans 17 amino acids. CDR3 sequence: CASRFAGTGGRTDTQYF. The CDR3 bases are TGTGCCAGCAGATTCGCCGGGACAGGGGGCAGAACAGATACGCAGTATTTT.

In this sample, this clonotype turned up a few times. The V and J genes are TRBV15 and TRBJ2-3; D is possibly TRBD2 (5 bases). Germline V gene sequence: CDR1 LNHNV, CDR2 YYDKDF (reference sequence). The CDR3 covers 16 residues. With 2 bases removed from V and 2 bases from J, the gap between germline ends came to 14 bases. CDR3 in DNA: TGTGCCACCAGCAGAACCCGAGCGGAGACCACAGATACGCAGTATTTT. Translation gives CATSRTRAETTDTQYF.

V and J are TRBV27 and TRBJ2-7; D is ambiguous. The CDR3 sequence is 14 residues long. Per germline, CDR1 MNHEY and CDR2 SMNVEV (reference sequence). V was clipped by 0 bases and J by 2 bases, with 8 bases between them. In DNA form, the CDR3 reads TGTGCCAGCAGTTTATCGAACAGCGCCTACGAGCAGTACTTC. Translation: CASSLSNSAYEQYF.

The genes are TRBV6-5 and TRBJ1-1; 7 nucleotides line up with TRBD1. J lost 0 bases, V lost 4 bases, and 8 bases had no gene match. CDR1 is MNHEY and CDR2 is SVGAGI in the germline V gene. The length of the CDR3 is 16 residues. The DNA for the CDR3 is TGTGCCAGCAGTTGGGCCAGGGGGGCGGTGAACACTGAAGCTTTCTTT. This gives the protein CASSWARGAVNTEAFF.

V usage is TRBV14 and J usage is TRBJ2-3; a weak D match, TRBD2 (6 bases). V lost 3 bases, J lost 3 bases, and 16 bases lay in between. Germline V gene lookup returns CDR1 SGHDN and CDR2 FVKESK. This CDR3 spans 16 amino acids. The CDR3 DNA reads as TGTGCCAGCAGCCAGATAACAGGAGGGTGGACAGATACGCAGTATTTT. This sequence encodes CASSQITGGWTDTQYF.

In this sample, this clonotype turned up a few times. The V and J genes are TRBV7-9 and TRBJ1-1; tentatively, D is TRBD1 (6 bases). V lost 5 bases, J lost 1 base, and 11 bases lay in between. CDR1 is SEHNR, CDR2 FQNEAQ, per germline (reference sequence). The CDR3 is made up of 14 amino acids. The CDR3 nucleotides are TGTGCCAGCAGCCGAGAGGGGGGGAACACTGAAGCTTTCTTT. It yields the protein CASSREGGNTEAFF.

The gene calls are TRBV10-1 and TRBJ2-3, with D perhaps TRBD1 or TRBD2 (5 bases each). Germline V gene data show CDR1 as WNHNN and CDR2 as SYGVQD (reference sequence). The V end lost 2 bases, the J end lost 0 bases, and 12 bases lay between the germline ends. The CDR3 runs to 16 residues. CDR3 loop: CASSEGSWGSTDTQYF. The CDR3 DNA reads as TGCGCCAGCAGTGAGGGTTCGTGGGGGAGCACAGATACGCAGTATTTT.

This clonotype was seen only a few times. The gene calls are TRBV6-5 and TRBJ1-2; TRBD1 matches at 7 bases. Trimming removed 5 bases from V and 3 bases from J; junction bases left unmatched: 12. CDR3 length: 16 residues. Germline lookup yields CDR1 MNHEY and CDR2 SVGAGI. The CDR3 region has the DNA TGTGCCAGCAGTCTTCTAGGCGACAGGGCAGACTATGGCTACACCTTC. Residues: CASSLLGDRADYGYTF.

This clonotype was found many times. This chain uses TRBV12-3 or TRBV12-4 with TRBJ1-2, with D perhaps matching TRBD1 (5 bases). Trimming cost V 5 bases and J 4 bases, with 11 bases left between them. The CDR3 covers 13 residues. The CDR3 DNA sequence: TGTGCCAGCAGTCTGGGACGTACCTATGGCTACACCTTC. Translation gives CASSLGRTYGYTF.

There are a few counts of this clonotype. The CDR3 loop reads CASSWGGDEQFF. DNA of the CDR3: TGCGCCAGCAGCTGGGGTGGGGATGAGCAGTTCTTC. The V gene is TRBV5-1, the J gene TRBJ2-1; D is ambiguous. Trimming took off 3 bases at V and 8 bases at J, with 9 bases between the two ends. The length of the CDR3 is 12 residues. Germline-derived CDR1 and CDR2 are SGHRS and YFSETQ.

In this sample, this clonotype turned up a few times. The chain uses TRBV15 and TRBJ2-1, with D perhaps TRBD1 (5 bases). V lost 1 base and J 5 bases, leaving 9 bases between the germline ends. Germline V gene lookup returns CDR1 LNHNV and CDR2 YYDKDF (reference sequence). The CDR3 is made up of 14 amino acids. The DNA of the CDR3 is TGTGCCACCAGCAGAGTATTGACAGACAATGAGCAGTTCTTC. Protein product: CATSRVLTDNEQFF.

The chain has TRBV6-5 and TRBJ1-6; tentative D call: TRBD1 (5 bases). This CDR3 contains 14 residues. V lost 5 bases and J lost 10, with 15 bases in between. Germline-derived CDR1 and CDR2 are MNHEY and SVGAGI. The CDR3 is CASSQTQGGSPLHF. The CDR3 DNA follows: TGTGCCAGCAGTCAAACTCAGGGTGGGTCACCCCTCCACTTT.

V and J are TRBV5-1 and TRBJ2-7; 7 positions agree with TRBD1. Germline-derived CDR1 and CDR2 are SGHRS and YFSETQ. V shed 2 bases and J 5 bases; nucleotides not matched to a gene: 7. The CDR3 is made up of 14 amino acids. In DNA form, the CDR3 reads TGCGCCAGCAGCTTACAGGGGTCTATGGACGAGCAGTACTTC. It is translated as CASSLQGSMDEQYF.

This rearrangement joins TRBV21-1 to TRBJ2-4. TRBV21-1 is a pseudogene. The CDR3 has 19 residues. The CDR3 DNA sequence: TGTGCCAGCAGCAAAAGTTTAAAGCGCAGGAAACTAGCCAAAAACATTCAGTACTTC. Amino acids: CASSKSLKRRKLAKNIQYF.

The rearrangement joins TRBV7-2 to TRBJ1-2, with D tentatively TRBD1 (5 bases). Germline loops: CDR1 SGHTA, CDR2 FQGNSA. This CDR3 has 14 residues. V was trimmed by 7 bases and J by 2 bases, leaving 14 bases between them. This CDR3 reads CASKLIGVNYGYTF. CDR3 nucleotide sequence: TGTGCCAGCAAGTTAATAGGGGTGAACTATGGCTACACCTTC. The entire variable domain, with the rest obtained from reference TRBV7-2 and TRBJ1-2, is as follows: GAGVSQSPSNKVTEKGKDVELRCDPISGHTALYWYRQSLGQGLEFLIYFQGNSAPDKSGLPSDRFSAERTGGSVSTLTIQRTQQEDSAVYLCASKLIGVNYGYTFGSGTRLTVV.